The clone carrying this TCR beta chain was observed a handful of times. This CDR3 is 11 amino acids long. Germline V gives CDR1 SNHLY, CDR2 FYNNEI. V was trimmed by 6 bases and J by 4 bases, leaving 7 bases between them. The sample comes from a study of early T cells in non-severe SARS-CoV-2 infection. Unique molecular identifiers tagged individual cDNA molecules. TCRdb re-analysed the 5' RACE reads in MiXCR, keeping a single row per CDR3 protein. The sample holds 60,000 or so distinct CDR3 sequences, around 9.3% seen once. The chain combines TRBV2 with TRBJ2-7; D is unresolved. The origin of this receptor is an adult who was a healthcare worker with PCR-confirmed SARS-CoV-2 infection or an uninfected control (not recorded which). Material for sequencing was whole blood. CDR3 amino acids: CASRVQYEQYF. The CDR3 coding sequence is TGTGCCAGCAGAGTACAGTACGAGCAGTACTTC.